One sample yielded the 10 T cell receptor beta chains listed below, sequenced in a study of blood T cell repertoires in COVID-19. Profiled with immunoSEQ multiplex PCR; TCRdb holds only in-frame clones, not every one. The sample carries 150,000 to 200,000 clones, roughly 82% recorded once. Source material: peripheral blood. These receptors came from a woman aged 60 to 75 with COVID-19, enrolled during active disease.

The J gene is TRBJ2-7, the V gene TRBV9; D is undetermined. V was shortened by 4 bases and J by 0 bases, with 11 bases between the two germline ends. CDR1 SGDLS and CDR2 YYNGEE come from the germline V gene. The CDR3 runs 14 residues. CDR3 coding DNA: TGTGCCAGCAGCCCGTTGACTGCCTCCTACGAGCAGTACTTC. Translation: CASSPLTASYEQYF. Drawing the rest from reference TRBV9 and TRBJ2-7, the complete variable domain is DSGVTQTPKHLITATGQRVTLRCSPRSGDLSVYWYQQSLDQGLQFLIQYYNGEERAKGNILERFSAQQFPDLHSELNLSSLELGDSALYFCASSPLTASYEQYFGPGTRLTVT.

The chain combines TRBV24-1 with TRBJ2-1; TRBD1 matches 7 bases. The length of the CDR3 is 15 residues. Germline CDR1 and CDR2: KGHDR and SFDVKD. V shed 3 bases and J 5 bases; nucleotides not matched to a gene: 6. The CDR3 DNA reads as TGTGCCACCAGTGATACGGGACAGATAAACAATGAGCAGTTCTTC. Translation: CATSDTGQINNEQFF.

The rearrangement links TRBV5-1 to TRBJ2-7; 9 bases are a match to TRBD1. V gave up 2 bases and J gave up 6 bases; unmatched junction bases: 9. This CDR3 comprises 15 residues. In germline, CDR1 is SGHRS, CDR2 YFSETQ. The CDR3 reads CASSLRDRESAEQYF. In DNA form, the CDR3 reads TGCGCCAGCAGCTTAAGGGACAGGGAATCCGCCGAGCAGTACTTC.

The chain uses TRBV7-9 and TRBJ2-1; no firm D call. Per the germline V gene, CDR1 is SEHNR and CDR2 is FQNEAQ (reference sequence). Trimming cost V 5 bases and J 0 bases, with 17 bases left between them. The CDR3 consists of 17 residues. The CDR3 nucleotides are TGTGCCAGCAGCCCGCCAAGATCTCTCAGCTCCTACAATGAGCAGTTCTTC. This encodes CASSPPRSLSSYNEQFF.

This rearrangement joins TRBV5-1 to TRBJ1-2; 9 bases fit TRBD1. From germline, CDR1 is SGHRS and CDR2 YFSETQ. The CDR3 sequence is 14 residues long. V shed 0 bases, J shed 8 bases, and the junction held 5 bases outside the gene matches. Here the CDR3 DNA reads TGCGCCAGCAGCTTGGAACAGGGGGCGCAGGGCTACACCTTC. It translates to CASSLEQGAQGYTF.

The chain employs TRBV29-1 and TRBJ2-7; 11 bases match TRBD2. The CDR3 is 13 amino acids. The V gene end was trimmed by 6 bases and the J gene end by 6 bases; junction bases not matched to a gene: 7. In germline, CDR1 is SQVTM, CDR2 ANQGSEA. The CDR3, as DNA: TGCAGCGTGGCCATAGCGGGAGGGAGCGAGCAGTACTTC. This translates into CSVAIAGGSEQYF.

The chain couples TRBV5-6 to TRBJ2-7; 7 nucleotides line up with TRBD1. The length of the CDR3 is 15 residues. CDR1 and CDR2 from the germline V gene are SGHDT and YYEEEE. Trimming at V came to 4 bases and at J to 1 base, leaving 8 bases not matched to a gene. The CDR3 loop is CASSLGQVVSYEQYV. The CDR3 DNA is TGTGCCAGCAGCCTAGGACAGGTAGTATCCTACGAGCAGTACGTC.

The V and J genes are TRBV3-1 (or the pseudogene TRBV3-2) and TRBJ2-1; 11 positions agree with TRBD2. There are 16 residues in the CDR3. The ends lost 4 bases at V and 4 bases at J; junction bases unmatched: 6. CDR1 is LGHDT, CDR2 YNNKEL, per germline (reference sequence). For the CDR3, the DNA is TGTGCCAGCAGCCCGCGACTAGCGGGGACTTACAATGAGCAGTTCTTC. It yields the protein CASSPRLAGTYNEQFF.

The chain carries TRBV15 and TRBJ2-1; possible D gene TRBD2, 6 bases. Trimming shortened V by 0 bases and J by 6 bases, and 21 bases separated the two germline ends. The CDR3 is 18 residues long. Germline loops: CDR1 LNHNV, CDR2 YYDKDF (reference sequence). CDR3 in amino acids: CATSRDLGREDGGNEQFF. DNA for the CDR3: TGTGCCACCAGCAGAGACCTGGGTAGGGAGGATGGTGGCAATGAGCAGTTCTTC.

V is TRBV10-3 and J is TRBJ2-4, with TRBD2 matching 8 bases. The CDR3 sequence is 14 residues long. Germline V lookup: CDR1 ENHRY, CDR2 SYGVKD. J lost 5 bases, V lost 5 bases, and 5 bases had no gene match. CDR3 nucleotides: TGTGCCATCAGTAAAGACGGGAGGGAAAACATTCAGTACTTC. Translation gives CAISKDGRENIQYF.